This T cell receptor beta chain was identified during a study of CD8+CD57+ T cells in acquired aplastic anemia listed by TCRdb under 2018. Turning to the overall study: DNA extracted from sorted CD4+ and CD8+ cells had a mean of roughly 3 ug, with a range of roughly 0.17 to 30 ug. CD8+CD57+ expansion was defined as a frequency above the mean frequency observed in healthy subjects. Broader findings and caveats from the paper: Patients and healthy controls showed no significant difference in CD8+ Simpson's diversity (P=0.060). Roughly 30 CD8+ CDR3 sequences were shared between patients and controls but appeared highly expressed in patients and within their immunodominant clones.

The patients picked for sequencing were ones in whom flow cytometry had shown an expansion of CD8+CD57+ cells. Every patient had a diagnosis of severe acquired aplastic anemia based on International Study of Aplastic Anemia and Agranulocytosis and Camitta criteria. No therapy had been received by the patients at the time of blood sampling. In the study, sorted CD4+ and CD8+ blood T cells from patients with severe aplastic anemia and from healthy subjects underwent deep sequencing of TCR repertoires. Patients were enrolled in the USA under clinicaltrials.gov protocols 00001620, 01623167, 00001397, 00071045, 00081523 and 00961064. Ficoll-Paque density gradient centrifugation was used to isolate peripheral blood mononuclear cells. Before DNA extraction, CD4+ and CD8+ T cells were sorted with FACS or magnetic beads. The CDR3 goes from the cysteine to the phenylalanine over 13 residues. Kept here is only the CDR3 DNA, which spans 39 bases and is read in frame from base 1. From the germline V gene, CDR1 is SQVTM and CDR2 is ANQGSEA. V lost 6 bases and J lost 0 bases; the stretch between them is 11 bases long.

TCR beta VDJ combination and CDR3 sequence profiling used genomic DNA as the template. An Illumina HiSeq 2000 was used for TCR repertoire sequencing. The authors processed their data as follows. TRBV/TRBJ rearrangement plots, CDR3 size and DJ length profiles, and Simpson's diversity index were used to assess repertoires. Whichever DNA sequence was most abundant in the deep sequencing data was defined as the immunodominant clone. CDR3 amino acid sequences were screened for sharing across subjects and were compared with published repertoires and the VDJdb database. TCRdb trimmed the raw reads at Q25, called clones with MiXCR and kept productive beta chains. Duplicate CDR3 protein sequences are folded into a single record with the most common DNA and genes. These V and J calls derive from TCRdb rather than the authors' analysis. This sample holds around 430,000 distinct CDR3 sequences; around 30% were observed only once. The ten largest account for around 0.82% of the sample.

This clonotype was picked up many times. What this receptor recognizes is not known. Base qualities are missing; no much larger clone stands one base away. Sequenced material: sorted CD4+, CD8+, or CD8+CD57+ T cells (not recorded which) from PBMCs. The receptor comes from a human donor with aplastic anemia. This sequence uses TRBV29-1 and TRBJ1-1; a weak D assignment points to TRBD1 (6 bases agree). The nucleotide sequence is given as TGCAGCGTAGTCGGACAGATGAACACTGAAGCTTTCTTT. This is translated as CSVVGQMNTEAFF.